This entry is about one T cell receptor beta chain. Its target is not known. V lost 1 base to trimming and J lost 7 bases; unmatched junction nucleotides: 11. The CDR3 is 18 residues long. CDR1 is MGHRA, CDR2 YSYEKL, per germline. These data come from a study of cytomegalovirus exposure and HLA in healthy donors. Primers: 60 Vbeta forward and 13 Jbeta reverse. Only in-frame clones appear in the TCRdb table, and some are missing; sequencing was by immunoSEQ multiplex PCR. The sample consists of some 70,000 clones, around 84% of them appearing once. Whole-study results and caveats: Diagnosis of cytomegalovirus status made by the classifier reportedly showed high specificity and sensitivity. In a later analysis, V- and J-gene trimming of beta chains associated with a DCLRE1C missense variant, replicated independently.

The receptor was isolated from a woman aged 50 to 65 in good health and CMV-seronegative. The sequencing sample was made of PBMCs. The rearrangement uses TRBV4-1 and TRBJ2-1; 12 positions agree with TRBD2. This CDR3 is CASSQGLAGGPTNNEQFF. DNA of the CDR3: TGCGCCAGCAGCCAAGGGCTAGCGGGAGGGCCGACGAATAATGAGCAGTTCTTC.